These T cell receptor beta chains were read from a single sample in a study of beta chain features in type 1 diabetes. TCRdb's table, derived via immunoSEQ multiplex PCR, lists solely in-frame clones and lacks some. The sample lists some 60,000 clones, approximately 59% seen once, with over 2% in the top ten. Sequenced material: Tregs from blood. Receptors were obtained from a woman aged 18-35 years in good health. The CDR3 runs from the conserved cysteine through the conserved F or W. D genes are given only for firm matches. Rows may omit the clone size; those that give it use once, few, many or a size class.

length: 16; D: TRBD2; size: NA; J: TRBJ2-3; V: TRBV2; DNA: TGTGCCAGCAGGAGTTATAGCGGGATGGTCCCAGATACGCAGTATTTT; CDR3: CASRSYSGMVPDTQYF
length: 16; D: NA; size: few; J: TRBJ2-6; V: TRBV7-2; DNA: TGTGCCAGCAGCTTAAGGAGGGTTTCCGGGGCCAACGTCCTGACTTTC; CDR3: CASSLRRVSGANVLTF
length: 15; D: NA; size: once; J: TRBJ1-1; V: TRBV19; DNA: TGTGCCAGTAGCCAGGGAGGGCTTATGAACACTGAAGCTTTCTTT; CDR3: CASSQGGLMNTEAFF
length: 15; D: TRBD2; size: NA; J: TRBJ2-5; V: TRBV15; DNA: TGTGCCACCAGCAGAAGCGGGGGGGCCTTGGAGACCCAGTACTTC; CDR3: CATSRSGGALETQYF
length: 22; D: TRBD2; size: few; J: TRBJ2-1; V: TRBV7-3; DNA: TGTGCCAGCAGCGTCCTAAGAGAGACTAGCGGAGGGGGGAGGGGCTCCTACAATGAGCAGTTCTTC; CDR3: CASSVLRETSGGGRGSYNEQFF
length: 14; D: TRBD2; size: NA; J: TRBJ2-7; V: TRBV7-2; DNA: TGTGCCAGCAGCGAGCGGGGGACCTCCTACGAGCAGTACTTC; CDR3: CASSERGTSYEQYF
length: 15; D: TRBD1; size: NA; J: TRBJ2-5; V: TRBV7-9; DNA: TGTGCCAGCAGCCCGGACAGGGATTGGGGAGAGACCCAGTACTTC; CDR3: CASSPDRDWGETQYF
length: 15; D: TRBD1; size: NA; J: TRBJ1-2; V: TRBV7-9; DNA: TGTGCCAGCAGCTCCTCGGGACAGGGGGCCTATGGCTACACCTTC; CDR3: CASSSSGQGAYGYTF
length: 13; D: NA; size: NA; J: TRBJ1-1; V: TRBV14; DNA: TGTGCCAGCAGCCAACAGGGTAACACTGAAGCTTTCTTT; CDR3: CASSQQGNTEAFF
length: 13; D: TRBD1; size: NA; J: TRBJ2-5; V: TRBV6-5; DNA: TGTGCCAGCATTAGGGACAGGGGGGAGACCCAGTACTTC; CDR3: CASIRDRGETQYF
length: 13; D: NA; size: few; J: TRBJ1-2; V: TRBV12-5; DNA: TGTGCTAGTGGCCGGAGTGCCGGCTATGGCTACACCTTC; CDR3: CASGRSAGYGYTF
length: 12; D: NA; size: NA; J: TRBJ1-2; V: TRBV10-3; DNA: TGTGCCATCTCCCAGGTAATAGATGGCTACACCTTC; CDR3: CAISQVIDGYTF
length: 15; D: TRBD2; size: NA; J: TRBJ2-7; V: TRBV18; DNA: TGTGCCAGCTCACCGCTCGCGGGGGGGCGTGACGAGCAGTACTTC; CDR3: CASSPLAGGRDEQYF
length: 14; D: TRBD2; size: few; J: TRBJ2-1; V: TRBV18; DNA: TGTGCCAGCTCACCGGGACTAGCGGAGGGAGAGCAGTTCTTC; CDR3: CASSPGLAEGEQFF
length: 13; D: TRBD2; size: NA; J: TRBJ2-5; V: TRBV7-9; DNA: TGTGCCAGCAGCTCGGGGGGGCAGGAGACCCAGTACTTC; CDR3: CASSSGGQETQYF
length: 16; D: TRBD1; size: few; J: TRBJ2-3; V: TRBV6-6; DNA: TGTGCCAGCAGTTACACTCAGGGGGCGCTGACAGATACGCAGTATTTT; CDR3: CASSYTQGALTDTQYF
length: 14; D: NA; size: few; J: TRBJ2-7; V: TRBV10-3; DNA: TGTGCCATCAGTGAGGGCGGTTTCTCCTACGAGCAGTACTTC; CDR3: CAISEGGFSYEQYF
length: 13; D: NA; size: NA; J: TRBJ2-1; V: TRBV10-3; DNA: TGTGCCATCAGTGAGTCGAGGTTCGATGAGCAGTTCTTC; CDR3: CAISESRFDEQFF
length: 13; D: TRBD1; size: few; J: TRBJ2-7; V: TRBV29-1; DNA: TGCAGCGTTGTTGGACAGGCCCCCTACGAGCAGTACTTC; CDR3: CSVVGQAPYEQYF
length: 11; D: NA; size: NA; J: TRBJ2-4; V: TRBV20-1; DNA: TGCAGTGCTACCAAGGAGAACATTCAGTACTTC; CDR3: CSATKENIQYF
length: 15; D: NA; size: NA; J: TRBJ2-1; V: TRBV11-2; DNA: TGTGCCAGCAGCTTACAGGGGTGGAACGGAGATGAGCAGTTCTTC; CDR3: CASSLQGWNGDEQFF
length: 13; D: NA; size: NA; J: TRBJ2-3; V: TRBV6-5; DNA: TGTGCCAGCAGTCGACAGGGCACAGATACGCAGTATTTT; CDR3: CASSRQGTDTQYF
length: 13; D: NA; size: NA; J: TRBJ1-2; V: TRBV5-1; DNA: TGCGCCAGCAGCTTCGTACGGGGCTATGGCTACACCTTC; CDR3: CASSFVRGYGYTF
length: 15; D: NA; size: NA; J: TRBJ1-1; V: TRBV6-6; DNA: TGTGCCAGCAGTCCCCGAGAGCCTATGAACACTGAAGCTTTCTTT; CDR3: CASSPREPMNTEAFF
length: 14; D: NA; size: NA; J: TRBJ1-1; V: TRBV7-9; DNA: TGTGCCAGCAGCTTAGCGGGCGCGAACACTGAAGCTTTCTTT; CDR3: CASSLAGANTEAFF
length: 17; D: TRBD2; size: NA; J: TRBJ2-3; V: TRBV4-3; DNA: TGCGCCAGCAGCTCAAGGGTGGGCGGGGGTACCACAGATACGCAGTATTTT; CDR3: CASSSRVGGGTTDTQYF
length: 17; D: NA; size: few; J: TRBJ2-1; V: TRBV9; DNA: TGTGCCAGCAGCCCTCACCTTCGGAGGGGGCGTCACAATGAGCAGTTCTTC; CDR3: CASSPHLRRGRHNEQFF
length: 16; D: NA; size: NA; J: TRBJ2-3; V: TRBV29-1; DNA: TGCAGCGTTTCCGGGACTGGCCCCCTGACGACAGATACGCAGTATTTT; CDR3: CSVSGTGPLTTDTQYF
length: 15; D: TRBD2; size: NA; J: TRBJ2-3; V: TRBV30; DNA: TGTGCCTGGGAAGCTCCGGGACTACCAACAGATACGCAGTATTTT; CDR3: CAWEAPGLPTDTQYF
length: 14; D: TRBD1; size: NA; J: TRBJ1-1; V: TRBV6-1; DNA: TGTGCCAGCAGAGCTGGGACAGGGACGGAAGGAGCTTTCTTT; CDR3: CASRAGTGTEGAFF
length: 13; D: NA; size: few; J: TRBJ1-6; V: TRBV25-1; DNA: TGTGCCAGCGCAGGACCGGACTATTCACCCCTCCACTTT; CDR3: CASAGPDYSPLHF
length: 15; D: NA; size: once; J: TRBJ2-7; V: TRBV5-5; DNA: TGTGCCAGCAGCTTGGATCCACTAGCCTTCGGGGAGCAGTACTTC; CDR3: CASSLDPLAFGEQYF
length: 15; D: TRBD1; size: NA; J: TRBJ2-5; V: TRBV5-1; DNA: TGCGCCAGCAGCCAGGACAGGGGGCTTGGAGAGACCCAGTACTTC; CDR3: CASSQDRGLGETQYF
length: 15; D: NA; size: few; J: TRBJ1-1; V: TRBV18; DNA: TGTGCCAGCTCCGACCAGCCGCAGGGCTCGCTTGAAGCTTTCTTT; CDR3: CASSDQPQGSLEAFF
length: 16; D: TRBD1; size: NA; J: TRBJ1-5; V: TRBV6-9; DNA: TGTGCCAGCAGTTTCAAGGGACAGCGGGAGATACAGCCCCAGCATTTT; CDR3: CASSFKGQREIQPQHF
length: 15; D: NA; size: NA; J: TRBJ2-4; V: TRBV5-1; DNA: TGCGCCAGCAGCTTGCGGGGGGCCACTACAGACATTCAGTACTTC; CDR3: CASSLRGATTDIQYF
length: 13; D: TRBD2; size: NA; J: TRBJ2-7; V: TRBV7-3; DNA: TGTGCCAGCAGCCCGCGGAGAGCGGGGGAGCAGTACTTC; CDR3: CASSPRRAGEQYF
length: 15; D: TRBD2; size: few; J: TRBJ2-5; V: TRBV5-1; DNA: TGCGCCAGCAGCTTCTCGGCGGGGGGCGGCGAGACCCAGTACTTC; CDR3: CASSFSAGGGETQYF
length: 15; D: TRBD1; size: NA; J: TRBJ1-1; V: TRBV2; DNA: TGTGCCAGCAGTGATTCGGGACAGGGTCGTGTTGAAGCTTTCTTT; CDR3: CASSDSGQGRVEAFF
length: 19; D: TRBD2; size: NA; J: TRBJ2-4; V: TRBV28; DNA: TGTGCCAGCAGTCCCAACACGGGAGGACTATCACTAGCCAAAAACATTCAGTACTTC; CDR3: CASSPNTGGLSLAKNIQYF
length: 14; D: NA; size: NA; J: TRBJ2-1; V: TRBV27; DNA: TGTGCCAGCAGTTCGCGGGACAGTACCAATGAGCAGTTCTTC; CDR3: CASSSRDSTNEQFF
length: 12; D: NA; size: NA; J: TRBJ1-5; V: TRBV4-3; DNA: TGCGCCAGCACCCCATTCCATCAGCCCCAGCATTTT; CDR3: CASTPFHQPQHF
length: 14; D: TRBD1; size: few; J: TRBJ1-6; V: TRBV2; DNA: TGTGCCAGCAGTACCAGGGGGCCCGATTCACCCCTCCACTTT; CDR3: CASSTRGPDSPLHF
length: 14; D: NA; size: NA; J: TRBJ2-7; V: TRBV5-1; DNA: TGCGCCAGCAGCTTGGCCTGGCAGGGCTACGAGCAGTACTTC; CDR3: CASSLAWQGYEQYF
length: 13; D: NA; size: NA; J: TRBJ1-1; V: TRBV12-5; DNA: TGTGCTAGTGGCCTGACAGGCTACACTGAAGCTTTCTTT; CDR3: CASGLTGYTEAFF
length: 16; D: NA; size: NA; J: TRBJ1-2; V: TRBV6-1; DNA: TGTGCCAGCAGTGAAGCGGCCGGGGAGGGATACTATGGCTACACCTTC; CDR3: CASSEAAGEGYYGYTF
length: 17; D: TRBD2; size: few; J: TRBJ2-7; V: TRBV4-1; DNA: TGCGCCAGCAGCCAAGGGGAGGGCGGGGGGACCTCCTACGAGCAGTACTTC; CDR3: CASSQGEGGGTSYEQYF
length: 14; D: TRBD2; size: NA; J: TRBJ2-3; V: TRBV2; DNA: TGTGCCAGCAGTGAACTAGCGGGGGGAGATACGCAGTATTTT; CDR3: CASSELAGGDTQYF
length: 17; D: TRBD2; size: NA; J: TRBJ2-5; V: TRBV5-6; DNA: TGTGCCAGCAGCCCGCGGGGGACCCCCGGAGAACAAGAGACCCAGTACTTC; CDR3: CASSPRGTPGEQETQYF
length: 14; D: NA; size: NA; J: TRBJ1-5; V: TRBV5-1; DNA: TGCGCCAGCAGCTTGGTTCCCGGCAATCAGCCCCAGCATTTT; CDR3: CASSLVPGNQPQHF
length: 14; D: TRBD2; size: NA; J: TRBJ2-7; V: TRBV10-3; DNA: TGTGCCATCGGGGGGGAGAGTGAGGGTTACGAGCAGTACTTC; CDR3: CAIGGESEGYEQYF
length: 15; D: TRBD2; size: NA; J: TRBJ2-3; V: TRBV7-2; DNA: TGTGCCAGCAGCTCCCGGGGGGGGGCCCCAGATACGCAGTATTTT; CDR3: CASSSRGGAPDTQYF
length: 13; D: NA; size: few; J: TRBJ2-7; V: TRBV5-1; DNA: TGCGCCAGCAGCTTGGGGACTTTCTACGAGCAGTACTTC; CDR3: CASSLGTFYEQYF